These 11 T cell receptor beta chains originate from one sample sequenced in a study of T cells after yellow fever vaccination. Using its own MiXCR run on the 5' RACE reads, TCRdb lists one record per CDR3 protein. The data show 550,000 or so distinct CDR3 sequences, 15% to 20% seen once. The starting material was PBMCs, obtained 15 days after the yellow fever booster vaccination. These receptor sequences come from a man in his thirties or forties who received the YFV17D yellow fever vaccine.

The CDR3 here is CASSQDGITDYTF. The DNA of the CDR3 is TGTGCCAGCAGCCAAGATGGAATTACGGACTACACCTTC. The V call is TRBV3-1, the J call TRBJ1-2; D is undetermined. The germline CDR1 and CDR2 sequences are LGHDT and YNNKEL (reference sequence). The CDR3 has 13 residues. The germline V and J ends were trimmed by 0 bases and 10 bases, with 12 bases remaining between them.

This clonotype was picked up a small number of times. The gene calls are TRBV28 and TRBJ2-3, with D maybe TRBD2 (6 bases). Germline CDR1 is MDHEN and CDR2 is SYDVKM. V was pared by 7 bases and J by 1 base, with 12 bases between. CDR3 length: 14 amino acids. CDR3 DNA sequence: TGTGCCAGCATTAGCAAGCGGGGCACAGATACGCAGTATTTT. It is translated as CASISKRGTDTQYF.

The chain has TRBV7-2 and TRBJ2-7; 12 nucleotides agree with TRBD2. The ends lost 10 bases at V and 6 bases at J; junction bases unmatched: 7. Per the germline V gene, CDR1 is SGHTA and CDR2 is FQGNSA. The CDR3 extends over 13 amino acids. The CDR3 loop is CATRLAGVAEQYF. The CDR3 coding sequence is TGTGCCACCAGACTAGCGGGAGTGGCCGAGCAGTACTTC.

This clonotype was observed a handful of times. DNA for the CDR3: TGTGCCACCAGCAGATGGGGTAGCACAGATACGCAGTATTTT. Protein product: CATSRWGSTDTQYF. V is TRBV15 and J is TRBJ2-3; D gene unclear. Germline V gene sequence: CDR1 LNHNV, CDR2 YYDKDF (reference sequence). Trimming stripped 2 bases from V and 0 bases from J, with 6 bases between. The CDR3 covers 14 residues.

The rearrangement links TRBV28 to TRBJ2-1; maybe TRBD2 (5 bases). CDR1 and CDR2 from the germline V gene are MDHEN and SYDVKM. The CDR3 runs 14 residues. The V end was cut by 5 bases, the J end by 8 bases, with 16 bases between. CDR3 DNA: TGTGCCAGCAGTCTGAGGGCTGTCGGGGATGAGCAGTTCTTC. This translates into CASSLRAVGDEQFF.

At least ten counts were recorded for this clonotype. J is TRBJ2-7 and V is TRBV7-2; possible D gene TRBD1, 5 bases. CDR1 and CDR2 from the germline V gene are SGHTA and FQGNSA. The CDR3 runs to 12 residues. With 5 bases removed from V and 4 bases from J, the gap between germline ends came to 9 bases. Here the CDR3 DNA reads TGTGCCAGCAGCACAGACAGATACGAGCAGTACTTC. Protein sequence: CASSTDRYEQYF.

CDR3 in amino acids: CASRLTGGAGYTF. In DNA, the CDR3 is TGTGCCAGCAGGCTAACAGGGGGCGCCGGCTACACCTTC. The chain has TRBV6-1 and TRBJ1-2, with TRBD1 matching over 9 bases. V gave up 6 bases and J gave up 8 bases; unmatched junction bases: 7. This CDR3 has 13 amino acids. Germline assignment: CDR1 MNHNS and CDR2 SASEGT.

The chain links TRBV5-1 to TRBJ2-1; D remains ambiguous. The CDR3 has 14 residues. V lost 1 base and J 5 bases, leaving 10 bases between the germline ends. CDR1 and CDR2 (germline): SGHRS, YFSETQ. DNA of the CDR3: TGCGCCAGCAGCTTGAGAGGAGCTAACAATGAGCAGTTCTTC. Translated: CASSLRGANNEQFF.

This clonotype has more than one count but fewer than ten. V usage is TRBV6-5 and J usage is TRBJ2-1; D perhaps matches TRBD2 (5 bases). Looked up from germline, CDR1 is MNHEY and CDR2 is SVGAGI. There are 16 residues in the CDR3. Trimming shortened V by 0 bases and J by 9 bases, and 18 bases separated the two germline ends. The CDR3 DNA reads TGTGCCAGCAGTTACTCGGGCGGGCGTTCGGGTGGTGAGCAGTTCTTC. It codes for CASSYSGGRSGGEQFF.

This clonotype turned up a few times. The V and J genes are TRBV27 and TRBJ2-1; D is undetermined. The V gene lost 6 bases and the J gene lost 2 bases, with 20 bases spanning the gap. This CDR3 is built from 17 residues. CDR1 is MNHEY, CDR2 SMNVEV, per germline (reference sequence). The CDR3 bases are TGTGCCAGCAGCTACCCTTCCGGGCCGTCGGCCTACAATGAGCAGTTCTTC. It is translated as CASSYPSGPSAYNEQFF.

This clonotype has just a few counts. The CDR3 DNA is TGCGCCAGCAGCCACGTCGGGACTAGCGGGAGCGATGAGCAGTTCTTC. Residues: CASSHVGTSGSDEQFF. The rearrangement uses TRBV4-3 and TRBJ2-1; TRBD2 agrees at 14 bases. Losses at the gene ends were 3 bases for V and 8 bases for J; bases not matched to a gene: 6. The CDR3 contains 16 residues. Germline assignment: CDR1 LGHNA and CDR2 YSLEER.